One T cell receptor beta chain is described in this entry. Its specificity is not known. Only in-frame clones appear in the TCRdb table, and some are missing; sequencing was by immunoSEQ multiplex PCR. The sample includes around 980,000 clones, 78% of them seen just once. The study enrolled healthy HIV-negative adults without recent acute infections or vaccinations as donors. This sample was taken from a study of shared clonotypes between healthy human individuals. General study points: Collection of samples was limited to blood; tissue repertoires likely differ.

The specimen sequenced was memory CD4+ T cells from PBMCs. Subset in this sample: CD45RA-negative fraction. The receptor was isolated from a man between 18 and 29 years old in good health. Some clones in this sample may be carry-over from other donors' samples.

CDR3: CASSSPYYEQYF. In DNA form, the CDR3 reads TGTGCCAGCAGCTCACCTTACTACGAGCAGTACTTC. The chain recombines TRBV11-1 with TRBJ2-7; D ambiguous. Germline V CDR1 and CDR2: SGHAT, FQDESV (reference sequence). V was clipped by 4 bases and J by 3 bases, with 7 bases between them. This CDR3 spans 12 amino acids.